Below, 12 T cell receptor beta chains from the same sample are listed, as sequenced in a study of human T cells and chemical hapten exposure. From the RACE reads, TCRdb called clonotypes with MiXCR, one entry per CDR3 protein. This table has 79,000 or so distinct CDR3 sequences, 25% to 40% appearing once. Time point in this sample: patch test 1, 2 weeks after DPC sensitization. Treatment defined: therapeutic diphenylcyclopropenone sensitization with weekly scalp DPC. The material sequenced was whole blood, taken in connection with sensitization to the hapten diphenylcyclopropenone (DPC). These receptors originate from a man aged 40-49 years with alopecia areata. Some clones in this sample may be carry-over from other donors' samples.

The chain carries TRBV20-1 and TRBJ2-3, with 7 bases aligning to TRBD1. This CDR3 has 17 amino acids. The V gene's germline CDR1 is DFQATT and CDR2 SNEGSKA (reference sequence). V gave up 1 base and J gave up 2 bases; unmatched junction bases: 12. The CDR3 here is CSARGQNRGLLTDTQYF. Written as DNA, the CDR3 is TGCAGTGCTAGAGGGCAGAACAGGGGCCTTCTCACAGATACGCAGTATTTT.

The chain uses TRBV30 and TRBJ2-3; tentatively, D is TRBD2 (5 bases). The germline V gene has CDR1 GTSNPN and CDR2 SVGIG (reference sequence). This CDR3 has 15 residues. Trimming removed 8 bases at V and 5 bases at J, with 23 bases between. CDR3 sequence reads: CAPEVRLAVKDTQYF. The CDR3 DNA sequence: TGTGCCCCCGAAGTCCGGCTAGCTGTTAAAGATACGCAGTATTTT. Looking up the rest from reference TRBV30 and TRBJ2-3 gives the full variable domain: SQTIHQWPATLVQPVGSPLSLECTVEGTSNPNLYWYRQAAGRGLQLLFYSVGIGQISSEVPQNLSASRPQDRQFILSSKKLLLSDSGFYLCAPEVRLAVKDTQYFGPGTRLTVL.

This clonotype came up a few times. The V gene is TRBV6-4, the J gene TRBJ1-1; unclear D gene. Germline CDR1 is MRHNA and CDR2 is SNTAGT. This CDR3 is built from 13 residues. Trimming removed 6 bases at V and 0 bases at J, with 8 bases between. This CDR3 is CASRSGLNTEAFF. DNA of the CDR3: TGTGCCAGCAGAAGTGGATTGAACACTGAAGCTTTCTTT.

CDR3 loop: CSARGTSRVYEQYF. Written as DNA, the CDR3 is TGCAGTGCTAGAGGGACTAGCCGGGTCTACGAGCAGTACTTC. The chain recombines TRBV20-1 with TRBJ2-7; 8 bases fit TRBD2. The CDR3 spans 14 residues. J lost 3 bases, V lost 1 base, and 5 bases had no gene match. The germline gives CDR1 DFQATT, CDR2 SNEGSKA (reference sequence).

This clonotype was seen just once. The V call is TRBV27, the J call TRBJ2-7, with TRBD2 matching 10 bases. The CDR3 sequence is 15 residues long. Germline lookup yields CDR1 MNHEY and CDR2 SMNVEV (reference sequence). Trimming took 3 bases from V and 8 from J; bases not matched to a gene: 10. The CDR3 DNA reads TGTGCCAGCAGTTTGACGGCTAGCGGGAGCACGAAGCAGTACTTC. Translated, it gives CASSLTASGSTKQYF.

This clonotype was seen a few times. This chain links TRBV28 with TRBJ2-1, with a tentative D call TRBD1 (6 bases). The CDR3 spans 12 residues. V lost 8 bases, J lost 9 bases, and 14 bases lay in between. Germline V gene sequence: CDR1 MDHEN, CDR2 SYDVKM. CDR3 in DNA: TGTGCCAGCCGGGACACCTTATTTGAGCAGTTCTTC. Its protein is CASRDTLFEQFF.

The chain is built from TRBV6-1 and TRBJ2-1; TRBD1 is a possible D gene (6 bases). The CDR3 consists of 13 residues. The V gene lost 7 bases and the J gene lost 7 bases, with 14 bases spanning the gap. Germline loops: CDR1 MNHNS, CDR2 SASEGT. The CDR3 DNA follows: TGTGCCAGCATTAGGCAGGGGATAAATGAGCAGTTCTTC. Translating gives CASIRQGINEQFF.

The CDR3 region is CATSRDRPSETQYF. The CDR3 DNA follows: TGTGCCACCAGCAGAGATCGGCCCAGCGAGACCCAGTACTTC. V is TRBV15 and J is TRBJ2-5; D remains ambiguous. This CDR3 comprises 14 residues. Trimming removed 0 bases from V and 5 bases from J, with 10 bases in between. Per the germline V gene, CDR1 is LNHNV and CDR2 is YYDKDF (reference sequence).

This clonotype showed up just once. The V call is TRBV6-2 or TRBV6-3, the J call TRBJ2-2, with 8 bases aligning to TRBD1. This CDR3 has 18 amino acids. Losses at the gene ends were 2 bases for V and 5 bases for J; bases not matched to a gene: 13. From germline, CDR1 is MNHEY and CDR2 SVGEGT. This chain's CDR3 is CASSYLVRRGRVTGELFF. The CDR3 DNA sequence: TGTGCCAGCAGTTACCTTGTCCGCAGGGGGCGCGTTACCGGGGAGCTGTTTTTT.

The V gene is TRBV7-2, the J gene TRBJ2-1; no clear D. CDR3 size: 13 residues. V lost 7 bases, J lost 7 bases, and 14 bases lay in between. Germline lookup yields CDR1 SGHTA and CDR2 FQGNSA. The CDR3 region has the DNA TGTGCCAGCATGAGATCGATACAGAATGAGCAGTTCTTC. It yields the protein CASMRSIQNEQFF. The variable domain in full, completed from reference TRBV7-2 and TRBJ2-1, reads GAGVSQSPSNKVTEKGKDVELRCDPISGHTALYWYRQSLGQGLEFLIYFQGNSAPDKSGLPSDRFSAERTGGSVSTLTIQRTQQEDSAVYLCASMRSIQNEQFFGPGTRLTVL.

This sequence joins TRBV12-3 or TRBV12-4 and TRBJ1-3; D ambiguous. Trimming took 4 bases from V and 0 from J, leaving 4 bases between them. This CDR3 spans 13 amino acids. CDR3 in DNA: TGTGCCAGCAGTTACGTCTCTGGAAACACCATATATTTT. It translates to CASSYVSGNTIYF.

This clonotype has a handful of counts. V gene TRBV25-1 combines with J gene TRBJ2-3; 7 bases line up with TRBD1. V lost 3 bases and J lost 4; bases outside the gene matches: 7. The CDR3 totals 15 residues. The germline CDR1 and CDR2 sequences are MGHDK and SYGVNS. The CDR3 loop reads CASSEVGGPADTQYF. CDR3 bases: TGTGCCAGCAGTGAGGTAGGGGGCCCCGCAGATACGCAGTATTTT.